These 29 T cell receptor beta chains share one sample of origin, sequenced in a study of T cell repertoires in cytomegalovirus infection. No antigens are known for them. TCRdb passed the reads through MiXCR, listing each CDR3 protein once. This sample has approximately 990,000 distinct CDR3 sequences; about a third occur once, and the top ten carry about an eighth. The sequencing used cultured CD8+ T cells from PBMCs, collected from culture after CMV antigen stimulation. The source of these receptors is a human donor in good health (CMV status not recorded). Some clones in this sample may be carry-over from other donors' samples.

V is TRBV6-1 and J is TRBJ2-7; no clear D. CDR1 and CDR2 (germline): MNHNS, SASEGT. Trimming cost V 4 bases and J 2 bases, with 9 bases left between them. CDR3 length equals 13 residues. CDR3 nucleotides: TGTGCCAGCAGTGCATTTTTTACCTACGAGCAGTACTTC. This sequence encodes CASSAFFTYEQYF.

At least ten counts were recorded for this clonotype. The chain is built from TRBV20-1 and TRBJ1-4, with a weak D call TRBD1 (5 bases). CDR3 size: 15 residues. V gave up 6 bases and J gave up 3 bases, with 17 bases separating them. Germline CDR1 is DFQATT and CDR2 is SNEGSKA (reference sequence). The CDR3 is CSASPGGLANEKLFF. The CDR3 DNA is TGCAGTGCGTCTCCTGGGGGTTTGGCTAATGAAAAACTGTTTTTT.

In DNA form, the CDR3 reads TGCAGTGCTAGTAAGGATCTCGAAAAACTGTTTTTT. Protein: CSASKDLEKLFF. This sequence joins TRBV20-1 and TRBJ1-4; D not resolved. This CDR3 region has 12 residues. V was pared by 3 bases and J by 8 bases, with 10 bases between. CDR1 and CDR2 from the germline V gene are DFQATT and SNEGSKA (reference sequence).

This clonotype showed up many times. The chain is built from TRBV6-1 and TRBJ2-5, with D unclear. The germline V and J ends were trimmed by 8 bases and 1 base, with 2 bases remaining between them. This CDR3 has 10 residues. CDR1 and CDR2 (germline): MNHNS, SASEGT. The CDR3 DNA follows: TGTGCCAGCGGCCAAGAGACCCAGTACTTC. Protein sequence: CASGQETQYF.

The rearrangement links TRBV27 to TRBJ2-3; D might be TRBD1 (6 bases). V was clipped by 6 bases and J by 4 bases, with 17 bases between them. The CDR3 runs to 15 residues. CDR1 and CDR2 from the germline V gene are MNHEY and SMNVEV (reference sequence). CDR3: CASSPVQGWADTQYF. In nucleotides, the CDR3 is TGTGCCAGCAGCCCGGTGCAGGGGTGGGCAGATACGCAGTATTTT.

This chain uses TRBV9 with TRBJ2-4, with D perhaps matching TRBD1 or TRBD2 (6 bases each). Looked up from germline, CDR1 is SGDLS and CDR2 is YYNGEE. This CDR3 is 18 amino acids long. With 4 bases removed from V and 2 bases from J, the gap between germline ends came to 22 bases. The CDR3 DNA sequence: TGTGCCAGCAGCACGGGTCAGGGGATGCGCGGGACCAAAAACATTCAGTACTTC. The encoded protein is CASSTGQGMRGTKNIQYF. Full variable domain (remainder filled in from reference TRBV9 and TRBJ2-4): DSGVTQTPKHLITATGQRVTLRCSPRSGDLSVYWYQQSLDQGLQFLIQYYNGEERAKGNILERFSAQQFPDLHSELNLSSLELGDSALYFCASSTGQGMRGTKNIQYFGAGTRLSVL.

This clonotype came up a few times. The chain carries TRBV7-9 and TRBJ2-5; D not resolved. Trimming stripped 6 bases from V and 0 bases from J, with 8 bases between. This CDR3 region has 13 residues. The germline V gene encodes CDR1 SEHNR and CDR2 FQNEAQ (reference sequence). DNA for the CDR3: TGTGCCAGCAGTCAGTCTTACCAAGAGACCCAGTACTTC. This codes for CASSQSYQETQYF.

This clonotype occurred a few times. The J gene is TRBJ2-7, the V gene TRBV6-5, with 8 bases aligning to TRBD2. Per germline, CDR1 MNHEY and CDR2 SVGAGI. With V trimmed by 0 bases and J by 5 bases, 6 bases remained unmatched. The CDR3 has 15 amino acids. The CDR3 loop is CASSYSRGGRNEQYF. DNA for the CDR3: TGTGCCAGCAGTTACTCCCGGGGGGGCCGGAACGAGCAGTACTTC.

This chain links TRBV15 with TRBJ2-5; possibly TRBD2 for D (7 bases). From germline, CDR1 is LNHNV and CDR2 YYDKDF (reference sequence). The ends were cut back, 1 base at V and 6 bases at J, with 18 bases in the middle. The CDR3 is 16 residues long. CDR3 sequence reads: CATSRARGAGLQTQYF. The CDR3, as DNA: TGTGCCACCAGCAGAGCTCGGGGGGCAGGGTTGCAGACCCAGTACTTC.

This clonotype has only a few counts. The CDR3 sequence is CATSFTQSTDTQYF. Written as DNA, the CDR3 is TGTGCCACCAGCTTTACACAAAGCACAGATACGCAGTATTTT. This rearrangement joins TRBV15 to TRBJ2-3; D unresolved. Between the trimmed V and J ends, which lost 5 bases and 0 bases, there was a span of 9 bases. Germline V gives CDR1 LNHNV, CDR2 YYDKDF (reference sequence). The CDR3 runs 14 residues.

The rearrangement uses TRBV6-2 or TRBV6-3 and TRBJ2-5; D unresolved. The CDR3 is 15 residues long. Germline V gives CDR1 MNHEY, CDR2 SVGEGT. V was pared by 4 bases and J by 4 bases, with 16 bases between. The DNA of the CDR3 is TGTGCCAGCAGTTTTGGTTCCAGTTTAATAGAGACCCAGTACTTC. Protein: CASSFGSSLIETQYF.

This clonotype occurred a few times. CDR3 sequence: CASARLGAGGRESDTQYF. CDR3 in DNA: TGTGCCAGCGCGCGATTGGGGGCGGGGGGCCGGGAGTCAGATACGCAGTATTTT. This chain connects TRBV28 to TRBJ2-3, with 8 bases that match TRBD2. Germline V gene lookup returns CDR1 MDHEN and CDR2 SYDVKM. With V trimmed by 8 bases and J by 4 bases, 20 bases remained unmatched. The CDR3 contains 18 residues.

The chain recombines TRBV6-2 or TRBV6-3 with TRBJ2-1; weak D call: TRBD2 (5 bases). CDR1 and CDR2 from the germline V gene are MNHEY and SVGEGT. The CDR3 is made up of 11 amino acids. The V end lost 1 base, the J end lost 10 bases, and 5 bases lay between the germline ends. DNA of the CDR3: TGTGCCAGCAGTTACTGGAGGGAGCAGTTCTTC. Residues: CASSYWREQFF.

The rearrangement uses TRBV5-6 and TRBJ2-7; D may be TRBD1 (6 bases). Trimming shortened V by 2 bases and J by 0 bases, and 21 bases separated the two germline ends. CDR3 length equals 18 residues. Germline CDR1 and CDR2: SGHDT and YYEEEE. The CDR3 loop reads CASSFGQMWIPSSYEQYF. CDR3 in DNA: TGTGCCAGCAGCTTTGGACAGATGTGGATACCAAGCTCCTACGAGCAGTACTTC.

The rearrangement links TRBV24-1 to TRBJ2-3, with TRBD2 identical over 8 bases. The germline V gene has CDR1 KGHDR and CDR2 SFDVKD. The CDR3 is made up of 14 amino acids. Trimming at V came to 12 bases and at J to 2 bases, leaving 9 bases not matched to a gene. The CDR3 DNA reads TGTGCCGTCGCGGATAGCGGGATCACAGATACGCAGTATTTT. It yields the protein CAVADSGITDTQYF.

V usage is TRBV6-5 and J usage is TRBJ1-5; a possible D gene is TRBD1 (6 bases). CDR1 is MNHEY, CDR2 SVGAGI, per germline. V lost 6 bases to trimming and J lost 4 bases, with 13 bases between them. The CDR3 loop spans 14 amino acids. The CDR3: CASRSGTLNQPQHF. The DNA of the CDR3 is TGTGCCAGCAGATCCGGGACACTTAATCAGCCCCAGCATTTT.

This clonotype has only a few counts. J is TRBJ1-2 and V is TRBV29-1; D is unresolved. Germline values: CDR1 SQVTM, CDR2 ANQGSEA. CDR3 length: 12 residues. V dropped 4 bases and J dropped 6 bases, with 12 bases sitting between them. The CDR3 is CSVGGKTDGYTF. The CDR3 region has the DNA TGCAGCGTTGGGGGTAAGACGGATGGCTACACCTTC.

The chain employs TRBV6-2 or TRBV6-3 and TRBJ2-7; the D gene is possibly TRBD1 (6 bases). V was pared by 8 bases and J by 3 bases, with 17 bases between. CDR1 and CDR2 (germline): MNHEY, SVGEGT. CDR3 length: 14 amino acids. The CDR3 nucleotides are TGTGCCAGCGGAGATCCGGGACACGACTACGAGCAGTACTTC. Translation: CASGDPGHDYEQYF.

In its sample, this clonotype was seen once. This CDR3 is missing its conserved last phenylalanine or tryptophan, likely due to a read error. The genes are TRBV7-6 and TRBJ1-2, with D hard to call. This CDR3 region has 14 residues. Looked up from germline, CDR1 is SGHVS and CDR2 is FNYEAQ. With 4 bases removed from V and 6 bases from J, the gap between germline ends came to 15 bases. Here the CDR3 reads CASSSPRELDGYTI. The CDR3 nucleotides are TGTGCCAGCAGCTCTCCTAGGGAGTTGGATGGCTACACCATC.

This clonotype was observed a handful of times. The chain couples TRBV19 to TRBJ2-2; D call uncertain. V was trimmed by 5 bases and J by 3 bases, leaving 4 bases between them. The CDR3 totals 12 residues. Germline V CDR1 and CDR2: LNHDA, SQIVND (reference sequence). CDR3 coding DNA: TGTGCCAGTAGTCAACACACCGGGGAGCTGTTTTTT. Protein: CASSQHTGELFF.

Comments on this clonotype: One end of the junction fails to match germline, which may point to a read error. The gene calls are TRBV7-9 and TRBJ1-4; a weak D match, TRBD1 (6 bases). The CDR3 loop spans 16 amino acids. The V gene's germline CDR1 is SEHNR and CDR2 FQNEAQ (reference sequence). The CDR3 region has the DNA TGTGTCAGCAGCTTAGTACCCCCTAGGGGGAAAGAAAAACTGTTTTTT. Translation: CVSSLVPPRGKEKLFF.

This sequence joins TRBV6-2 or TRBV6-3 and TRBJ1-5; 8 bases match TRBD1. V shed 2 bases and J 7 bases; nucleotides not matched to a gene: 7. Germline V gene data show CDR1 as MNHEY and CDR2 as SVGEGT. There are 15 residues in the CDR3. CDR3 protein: CASSYLTGGEQPQHF. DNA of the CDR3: TGTGCCAGCAGTTACCTTACAGGGGGGGAACAGCCCCAGCATTTT.

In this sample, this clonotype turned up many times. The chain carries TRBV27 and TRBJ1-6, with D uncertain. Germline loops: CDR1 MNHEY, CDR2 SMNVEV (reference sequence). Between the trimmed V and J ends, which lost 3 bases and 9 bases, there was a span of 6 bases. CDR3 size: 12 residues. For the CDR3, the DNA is TGTGCCAGCAGTTTTGGCCGTTCACCCCTCCACTTT. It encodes CASSFGRSPLHF.

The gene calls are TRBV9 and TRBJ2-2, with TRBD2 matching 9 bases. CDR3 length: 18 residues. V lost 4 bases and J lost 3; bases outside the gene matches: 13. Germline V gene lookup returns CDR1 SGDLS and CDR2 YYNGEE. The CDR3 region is CASSPSSGGRDYTGELFF. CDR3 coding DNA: TGTGCCAGCAGCCCTTCGAGCGGGGGGCGCGACTACACCGGGGAGCTGTTTTTT. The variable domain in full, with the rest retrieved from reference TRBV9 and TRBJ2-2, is DSGVTQTPKHLITATGQRVTLRCSPRSGDLSVYWYQQSLDQGLQFLIQYYNGEERAKGNILERFSAQQFPDLHSELNLSSLELGDSALYFCASSPSSGGRDYTGELFFGEGSRLTVL.

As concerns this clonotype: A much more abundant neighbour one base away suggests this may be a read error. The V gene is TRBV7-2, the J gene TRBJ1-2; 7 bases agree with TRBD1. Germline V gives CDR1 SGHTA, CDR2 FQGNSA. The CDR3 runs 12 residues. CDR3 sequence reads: CVSSEWTGGYTF. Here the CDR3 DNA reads TGTGTCAGCAGCGAATGGACAGGTGGCTACACCTTC. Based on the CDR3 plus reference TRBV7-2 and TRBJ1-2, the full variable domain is GAGVSQSPSNKVTEKGKDVELRCDPISGHTALYWYRQSLGQGLEFLIYFQGNSAPDKSGLPSDRFSAERTGGSVSTLTIQRTQQEDSAVYLCVSSEWTGGYTFGSGTRLTVV.

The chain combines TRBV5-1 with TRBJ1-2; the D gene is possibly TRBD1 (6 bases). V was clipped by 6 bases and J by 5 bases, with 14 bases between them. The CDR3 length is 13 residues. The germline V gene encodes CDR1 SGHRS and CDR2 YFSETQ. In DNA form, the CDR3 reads TGCGCCAGCACCTCCCCGACAGGTTATGGCTACACCTTC. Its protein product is CASTSPTGYGYTF.

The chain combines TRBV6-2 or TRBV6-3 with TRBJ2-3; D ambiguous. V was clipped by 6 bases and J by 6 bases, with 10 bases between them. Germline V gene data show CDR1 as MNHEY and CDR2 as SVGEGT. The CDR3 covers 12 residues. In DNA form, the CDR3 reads TGTGCCAGCAGCACTGATCTGGATACGCAGTATTTT. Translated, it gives CASSTDLDTQYF.

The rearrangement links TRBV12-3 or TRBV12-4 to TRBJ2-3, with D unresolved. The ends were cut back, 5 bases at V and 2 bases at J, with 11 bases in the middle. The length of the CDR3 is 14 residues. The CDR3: CASSPPPNTDTQYF. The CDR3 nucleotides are TGTGCCAGCAGTCCTCCTCCTAACACAGATACGCAGTATTTT.

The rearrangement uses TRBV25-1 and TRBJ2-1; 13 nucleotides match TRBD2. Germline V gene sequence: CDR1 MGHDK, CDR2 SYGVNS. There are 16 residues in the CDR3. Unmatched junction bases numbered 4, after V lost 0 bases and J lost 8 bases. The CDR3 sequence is CASSEYTSGGAHEQFF. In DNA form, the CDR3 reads TGTGCCAGCAGTGAATATACTAGCGGGGGGGCCCATGAGCAGTTCTTC.